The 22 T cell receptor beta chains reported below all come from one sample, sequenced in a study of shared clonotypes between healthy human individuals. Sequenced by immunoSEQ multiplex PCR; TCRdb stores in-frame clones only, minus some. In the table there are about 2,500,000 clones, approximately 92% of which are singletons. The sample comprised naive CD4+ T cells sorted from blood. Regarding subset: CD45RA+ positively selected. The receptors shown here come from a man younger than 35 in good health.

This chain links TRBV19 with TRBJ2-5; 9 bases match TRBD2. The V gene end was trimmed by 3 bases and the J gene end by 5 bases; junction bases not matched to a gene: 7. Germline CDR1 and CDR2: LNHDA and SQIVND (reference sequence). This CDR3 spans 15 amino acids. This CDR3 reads CASSIGSGRRETQYF. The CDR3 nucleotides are TGTGCCAGTAGTATCGGTAGCGGGAGACGCGAGACCCAGTACTTC.

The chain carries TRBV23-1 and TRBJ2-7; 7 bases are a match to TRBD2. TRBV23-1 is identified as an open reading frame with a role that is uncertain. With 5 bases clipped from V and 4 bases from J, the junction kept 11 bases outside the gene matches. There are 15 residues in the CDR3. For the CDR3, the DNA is TGCGCCAGCAGTTATCGTGGGAGGGCCAAGTACGAGCAGTACTTC. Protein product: CASSYRGRAKYEQYF.

The CDR3 DNA reads as TGCGCCAGCAGCGAAACAGGAGACTCTGGAAACACCATATATTTT. Protein: CASSETGDSGNTIYF. The gene calls are TRBV5-1 and TRBJ1-3, with D perhaps TRBD1 (5 bases). Per germline, CDR1 SGHRS and CDR2 YFSETQ. V lost 4 bases and J lost 0, with 11 bases in between. The CDR3 spans 15 residues.

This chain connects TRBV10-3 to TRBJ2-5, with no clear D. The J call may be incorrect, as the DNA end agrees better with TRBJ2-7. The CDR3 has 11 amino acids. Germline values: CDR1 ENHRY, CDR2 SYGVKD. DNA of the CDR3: TGTGCCGTAGCTGAAGGATCCGAGCAGTACTTC. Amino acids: CAVAEGSEQYF.

The CDR3 coding sequence is TGTGCCAGTAGTACTTCCTCCGGGACAGTGGGAGTTTACGAGCAGTACTTC. Protein product: CASSTSSGTVGVYEQYF. The rearrangement joins TRBV19 to TRBJ2-7, with 7 positions matching TRBD1. CDR1 and CDR2 (germline): LNHDA, SQIVND (reference sequence). The CDR3 is 17 residues long. V trimming: 4 bases; J trimming: 4 bases; junction bases outside the gene matches: 16.

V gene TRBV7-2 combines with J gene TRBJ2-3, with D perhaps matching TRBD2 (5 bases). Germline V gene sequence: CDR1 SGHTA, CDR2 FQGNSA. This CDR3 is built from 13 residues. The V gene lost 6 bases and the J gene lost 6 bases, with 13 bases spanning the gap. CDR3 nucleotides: TGTGCCAGCAGGGACTCCCCGAGGGATACGCAGTATTTT. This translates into CASRDSPRDTQYF.

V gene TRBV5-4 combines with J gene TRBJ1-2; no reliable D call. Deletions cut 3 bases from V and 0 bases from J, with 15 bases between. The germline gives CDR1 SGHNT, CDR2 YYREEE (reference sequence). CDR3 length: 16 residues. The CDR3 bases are TGTGCCAGCAGCTCTCCCTCCGGGCAAACTAACTATGGCTACACCTTC. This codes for CASSSPSGQTNYGYTF.

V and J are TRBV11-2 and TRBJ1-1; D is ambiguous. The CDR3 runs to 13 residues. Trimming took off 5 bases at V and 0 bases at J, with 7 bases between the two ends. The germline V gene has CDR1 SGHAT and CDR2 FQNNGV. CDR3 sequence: CASSENMNTEAFF. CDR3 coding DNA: TGTGCCAGCAGCGAAAACATGAACACTGAAGCTTTCTTT.

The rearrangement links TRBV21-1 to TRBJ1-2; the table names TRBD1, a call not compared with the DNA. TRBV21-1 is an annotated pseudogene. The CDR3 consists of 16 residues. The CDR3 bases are TGTGCCAGCAGCAATGGGACAGCCGAAATCCTCTATGGCTACACCTTC. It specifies CASSNGTAEILYGYTF.

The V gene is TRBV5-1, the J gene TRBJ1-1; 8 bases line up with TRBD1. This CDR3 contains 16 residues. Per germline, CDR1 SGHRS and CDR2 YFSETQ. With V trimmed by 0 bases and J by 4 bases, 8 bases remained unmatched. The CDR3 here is CASSLGLGQAGTEAFF. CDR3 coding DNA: TGCGCCAGCAGCTTGGGGCTGGGACAGGCGGGCACTGAAGCTTTCTTT.

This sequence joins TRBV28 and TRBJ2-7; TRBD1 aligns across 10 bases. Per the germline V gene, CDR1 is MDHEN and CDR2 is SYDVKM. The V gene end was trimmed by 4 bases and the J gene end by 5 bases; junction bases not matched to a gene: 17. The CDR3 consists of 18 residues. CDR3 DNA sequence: TGTGCCAGCAGTTCTAGTTATTGGACAGGGGGTACTATAGACGAGCAGTACTTC. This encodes CASSSSYWTGGTIDEQYF.

The CDR3 coding sequence is TGTGCCAGCAGCTTATGGGGTCAAAGCTCTGGAAACACCATATATTTT. Encoded protein: CASSLWGQSSGNTIYF. J is TRBJ1-3 and V is TRBV7-2; D not certain. Trimming cost V 2 bases and J 0 bases, with 11 bases left between them. From germline, CDR1 is SGHTA and CDR2 FQGNSA. This CDR3 is 16 amino acids long.

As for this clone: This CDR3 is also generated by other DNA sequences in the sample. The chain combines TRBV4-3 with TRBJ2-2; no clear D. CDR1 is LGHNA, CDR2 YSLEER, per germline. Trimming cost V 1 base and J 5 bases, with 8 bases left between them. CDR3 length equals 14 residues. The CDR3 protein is CASSQAQGTGELFF. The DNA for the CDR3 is TGCGCCAGCAGCCAAGCCCAAGGGACCGGGGAGCTGTTTTTT.

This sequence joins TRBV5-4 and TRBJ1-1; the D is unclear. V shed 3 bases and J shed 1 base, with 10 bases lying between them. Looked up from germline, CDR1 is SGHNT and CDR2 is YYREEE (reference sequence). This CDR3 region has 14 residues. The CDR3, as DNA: TGTGCCAGCAGCTCCGAAGGACGGAACACTGAAGCTTTCTTT. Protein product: CASSSEGRNTEAFF.

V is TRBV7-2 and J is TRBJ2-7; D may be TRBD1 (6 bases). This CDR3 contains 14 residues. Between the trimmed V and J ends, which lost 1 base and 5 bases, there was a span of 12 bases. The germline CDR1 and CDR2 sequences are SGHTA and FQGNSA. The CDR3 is CASSLVLQGHEQYF. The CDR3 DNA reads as TGTGCCAGCAGCTTAGTGCTACAGGGCCACGAGCAGTACTTC.

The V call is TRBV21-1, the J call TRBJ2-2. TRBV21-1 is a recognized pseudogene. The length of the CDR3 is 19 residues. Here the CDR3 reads CASSTYWTNRICYAGELFF. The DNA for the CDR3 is TGTGCCAGCAGCACTTACTGGACCAACAGAATCTGTTACGCCGGGGAGCTGTTTTTT.

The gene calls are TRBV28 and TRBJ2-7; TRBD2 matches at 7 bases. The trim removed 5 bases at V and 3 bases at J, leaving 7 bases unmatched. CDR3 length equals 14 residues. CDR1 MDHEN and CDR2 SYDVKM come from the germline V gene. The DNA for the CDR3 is TGTGCCAGCAGTCCGGGGGGAATCATCTACGAGCAGTACTTC. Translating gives CASSPGGIIYEQYF.

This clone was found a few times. This CDR3 reads CSVGHKNTEAFF. CDR3 coding DNA: TGCAGCGTCGGACACAAGAACACTGAAGCTTTCTTT. The V and J genes are TRBV29-1 and TRBJ1-1; TRBD1 might be the D (5 bases). There are 12 residues in the CDR3. CDR1 is SQVTM, CDR2 ANQGSEA, per germline. The germline V and J ends were trimmed by 6 bases and 1 base, with 9 bases remaining between them.

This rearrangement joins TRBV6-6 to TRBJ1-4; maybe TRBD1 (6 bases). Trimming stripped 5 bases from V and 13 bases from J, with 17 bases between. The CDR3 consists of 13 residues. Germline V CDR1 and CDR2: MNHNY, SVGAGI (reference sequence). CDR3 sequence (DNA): TGTGCCAGCAGTACCCGGGGGGGCCTGGCACTGTTTTTT. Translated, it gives CASSTRGGLALFF.

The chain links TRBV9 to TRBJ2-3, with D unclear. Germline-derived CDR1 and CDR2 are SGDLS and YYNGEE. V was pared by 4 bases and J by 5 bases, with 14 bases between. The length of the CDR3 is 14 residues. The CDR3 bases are TGTGCCAGCAGCCCCAACCCGAACGGAGATACGCAGTATTTT. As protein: CASSPNPNGDTQYF.

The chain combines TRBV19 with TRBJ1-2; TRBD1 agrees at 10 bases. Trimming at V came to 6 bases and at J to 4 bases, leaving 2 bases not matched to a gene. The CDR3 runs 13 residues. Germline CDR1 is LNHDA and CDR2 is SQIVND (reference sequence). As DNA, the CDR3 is TGTGCCAGTAGGGGACAGGGGATCTATGGCTACACCTTC. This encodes CASRGQGIYGYTF.

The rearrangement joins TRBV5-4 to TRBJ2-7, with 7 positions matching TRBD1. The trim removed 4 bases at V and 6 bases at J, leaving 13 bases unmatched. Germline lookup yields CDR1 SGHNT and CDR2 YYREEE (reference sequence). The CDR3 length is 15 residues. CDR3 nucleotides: TGTGCCAGCAGCACCCCACGGACAGGCCCCCTCGAGCAGTACTTC. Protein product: CASSTPRTGPLEQYF.